One sample yielded the 16 T cell receptor beta chains listed below, sequenced in a study of shared clonotypes between healthy human individuals. Sequencing was performed with immunoSEQ multiplex PCR; in TCRdb, only in-frame clones are kept and a portion is missing. The table has approximately 500,000 clones, approximately 84% seen once. Sequencing was done on a sample of PBMCs. Every receptor here comes from a woman aged 35 to 49 in good health. Some clones in this sample may be carry-over from other donors' samples.

The V call is TRBV5-1, the J call TRBJ2-3; TRBD2 aligns across 8 bases. Germline values: CDR1 SGHRS, CDR2 YFSETQ. Trimming took 2 bases from V and 4 from J; bases not matched to a gene: 6. The CDR3 runs 15 residues. The CDR3 loop reads CASSLGLAGPDTQYF. CDR3 nucleotide sequence: TGCGCCAGCAGCTTAGGTCTAGCGGGCCCAGATACGCAGTATTTT.

As for this clone: One base separates it from a far larger clone, so it is likely a read error. The sample has other DNA sequences that encode this CDR3 too. This chain uses TRBV20-1 with TRBJ2-3, with 9 bases that match TRBD2. The CDR3 extends over 10 amino acids. CDR1 is DFQATT, CDR2 SNEGSKA, per germline (reference sequence). Here the CDR3 DNA reads TGCAGCCTGGGGACTAGCTTGCAGTATTTC. Residues: CSLGTSLQYF.

For this clone: With a much larger clone just one base away, this may be a read error. The same CDR3 also results from other DNA sequences found in this sample. The chain is built from TRBV4-1 and TRBJ1-2; TRBD1 might be the D (6 bases). Looked up from germline, CDR1 is MGHRA and CDR2 is YSYEKL. V lost 1 base to trimming and J lost 7 bases, with 16 bases between them. This CDR3 comprises 15 residues. DNA for the CDR3: TGCGCCAGCAGCCAAGCCGCTGACAGGTCTATTGGCTACACCTTC. It specifies CASSQAADRSIGYTF.

This clone was recorded many times. This chain joins TRBV28 and TRBJ2-1; 7 positions match TRBD2. Trimming at V came to 2 bases and at J to 4 bases, leaving 11 bases not matched to a gene. Germline-derived CDR1 and CDR2 are MDHEN and SYDVKM. CDR3 length equals 17 residues. The CDR3 region has the DNA TGTGCCAGCAGTTTAGGAACCGGGACTACCTATTACAATGAGCAGTTCTTC. It codes for CASSLGTGTTYYNEQFF. The variable domain in full, completed from reference TRBV28 and TRBJ2-1, reads DVKVTQSSRYLVKRTGEKVFLECVQDMDHENMFWYRQDPGLGLRLIYFSYDVKMKEKGDIPEGYSVSREKKERFSLILESASTNQTSMYLCASSLGTGTTYYNEQFFGPGTRLTVL.

This chain links TRBV11-2 with TRBJ2-7, with D unresolved. The length of the CDR3 is 14 residues. V was trimmed by 4 bases and J by 3 bases, leaving 13 bases between them. Germline assignment: CDR1 SGHAT and CDR2 FQNNGV. This CDR3 is CASSSISQNYEQYF. DNA for the CDR3: TGTGCCAGCAGCTCGATCTCCCAGAACTACGAGCAGTACTTC.

In the case of this clone: The junction and the germline gene differ at one end; a read error may be behind it. J is TRBJ1-1 and V is TRBV4-3; the D gene is possibly TRBD1 (6 bases). Germline lookup yields CDR1 LGHNA and CDR2 YSLEER. CDR3 length: 13 amino acids. The CDR3 DNA follows: TGCTCCAGCAGCCAAGGACAGAGCACTGAAGCTTTCTTT. This sequence encodes CSSSQGQSTEAFF.

The chain joins TRBV28 to TRBJ1-2; no clear D. Germline V gene data show CDR1 as MDHEN and CDR2 as SYDVKM. This CDR3 has 15 residues. V lost 7 bases, J lost 3 bases, and 18 bases lay in between. CDR3 residues: CASTTGGGYYYGYTF. CDR3 nucleotides: TGTGCCAGCACCACCGGAGGAGGCTACTACTATGGCTACACCTTC.

The chain links TRBV30 to TRBJ1-3; no clear D gene. The CDR3 covers 15 residues. Germline V gene lookup returns CDR1 GTSNPN and CDR2 SVGIG (reference sequence). Trimming took off 7 bases at V and 2 bases at J, with 18 bases between the two ends. The DNA for the CDR3 is TGTGCCTTGACGACCTGGGGTGGTACTGGAAACACCATATATTTT. Translation: CALTTWGGTGNTIYF.

Here the CDR3 reads CAGGQGAYEQYF. The CDR3 coding sequence is TGTGCCGGGGGACAGGGGGCCTACGAGCAGTACTTC. This chain links TRBV30 with TRBJ2-7, with TRBD1 identical over 11 bases. The V gene's germline CDR1 is GTSNPN and CDR2 SVGIG (reference sequence). The CDR3 is made up of 12 amino acids. J gave up 2 bases and V 8 bases, and 2 bases lay outside the gene matches.

Regarding this clone: A read error likely explains this, since a far larger clone differs by one base. Different DNA sequences within this sample yield the same CDR3. The chain joins TRBV7-3 to TRBJ2-7; D is possibly TRBD1 (5 bases). The CDR3 sequence is 16 residues long. Germline V gene sequence: CDR1 SGHTA, CDR2 FQGTGA. CDR3 nucleotide sequence: TGTGCCAGCAGCTTCCCGCAGCAGGGAATGACCTATGAGCAGTACTTC. Translation gives CASSFPQQGMTYEQYF. The variable domain in full, completed from reference TRBV7-3 and TRBJ2-7, reads GAGVSQTPSNKVTEKGKYVELRCDPISGHTALYWYRQSLGQGPEFLIYFQGTGAADDSGLPNDRFFAVRPEGSVSTLKIQRTERGDSAVYLCASSFPQQGMTYEQYFGPGTRLTVT.

By sample fraction, this clone is medium-sized. The same CDR3 arises from other DNA sequences in this sample as well. The gene calls are TRBV4-2 and TRBJ1-1; TRBD1 is a possible D gene (6 bases). The V end was cut by 1 base, the J end by 2 bases, with 14 bases between. Germline V CDR1 and CDR2: LGHNA, YNFKEQ. This CDR3 is 16 amino acids long. Here the CDR3 DNA reads TGTGCCAGCAGCCAAGGGGACACTCACACCAACACTGAAGCTTTCTTT. Translation gives CASSQGDTHTNTEAFF.

The chain combines TRBV27 with TRBJ2-7; 9 bases agree with TRBD2. The V segment lost 0 bases and the J segment 1 base; nucleotides outside the gene matches: 7. The germline V gene encodes CDR1 MNHEY and CDR2 SMNVEV (reference sequence). The CDR3 covers 17 residues. The CDR3 nucleotides are TGTGCCAGCAGTTTATCGATGGATGCGGGAGGGTCCTACGAGCAGTACTTC. Protein sequence: CASSLSMDAGGSYEQYF.

The genes are TRBV4-1 and TRBJ2-1; unclear D gene. Germline-derived CDR1 and CDR2 are MGHRA and YSYEKL. The V gene lost 6 bases and the J gene lost 7 bases, with 25 bases spanning the gap. The CDR3 is made up of 17 amino acids. CDR3 sequence reads: CASSRVPGYPLKNEQFF. In nucleotides, the CDR3 is TGCGCCAGCAGTCGTGTACCCGGCTACCCCTTGAAGAATGAGCAGTTCTTC.

The chain has TRBV7-9 and TRBJ1-1; TRBD1 aligns across 9 bases. V was clipped by 4 bases and J by 4 bases; unmatched bases: 7. Germline lookup yields CDR1 SEHNR and CDR2 FQNEAQ (reference sequence). The CDR3 consists of 15 residues. CDR3 sequence reads: CASSSRTGEGTEAFF. CDR3 nucleotide sequence: TGTGCCAGCAGCTCCCGGACAGGGGAGGGCACTGAAGCTTTCTTT.

The rearrangement links TRBV5-4 to TRBJ1-4, with unresolved D. Germline lookup yields CDR1 SGHNT and CDR2 YYREEE (reference sequence). The CDR3 has 14 amino acids. V was clipped by 4 bases and J by 8 bases, with 15 bases between them. The CDR3 protein is CASSPANSPEKLFF. The DNA of the CDR3 is TGTGCCAGCAGCCCGGCGAACAGTCCAGAAAAACTGTTTTTT.

There are a few counts of this clone. The chain couples TRBV5-1 to TRBJ2-2, with TRBD1 matching 7 bases. The CDR3 totals 16 residues. Unmatched junction bases numbered 4, after V lost 1 base and J lost 1 base. Looked up from germline, CDR1 is SGHRS and CDR2 is YFSETQ. The chain's CDR3 is CASSLSAGGNTGELFF. The CDR3 nucleotides read TGCGCCAGCAGCTTGTCGGCAGGGGGGAACACCGGGGAGCTGTTTTTT.